Reported below is one T cell receptor beta chain. Its antigen is still unknown. Taken from cysteine to phenylalanine, the CDR3 has 16 residues. No DNA accompanies this entry. Reading the germline V gene (reference sequence) gives CDR1 SEHNR and CDR2 FQNEAQ. For both bulk and single-cell sequencing, libraries were prepared with the iRepertoire multiplex PCR system and TCR subtype-specific primers. Multiplex PCR with primers targeting V, D and J gene regions was used to generate bulk TCR beta libraries. Bulk TCR library preparation used roughly 90-550 ng of RNA per sample as input. Bulk TCR beta amplicons were sequenced on an Illumina MiSeq. Per the authors' processing: Sample misassignments and low-quality sequencing reads were filtered out during quality control steps. The CDR3 was defined as the amino acids lying between the Y[YFLI]C motif of the V gene and the [FW]GXGT motif of the J segment. CDR3 clonotypes and TRBV and TRBJ gene assignments were based on the IMGT database. For each sample, TRBV expression was normalized against the mean for the same gene in PBMC from 44 healthy donors. After reprocessing by TCRdb, each CDR3 protein sequence is one entry, and no DNA is given. TCRdb's processing, not the authors' own work, is the source of the V and J calls. The table of this sample itemizes just over 20,000 distinct CDR3 sequences. The top ten hold just under 7.5% of the sample.

The data are from a study of T cells in severe cutaneous drug reactions (dated by TCRdb to the late 2010s). In terms of the full investigation: Recruitment took place between 2011 and 2018, drawing patients from Taiwan, Thailand and a European registry network. Only patients with a probable or definite SJS/TEN or DRESS diagnosis by RegiSCAR criteria were enrolled. The Naranjo algorithm and the ALDEN drug causality algorithm were used to identify the culprit drug. Patients in either the acute or the recovery stage provided biological samples, such as blister fluids/cells and PBMC. Single-cell sequencing, quantitative PCR validation, functional assays and transgenic mouse experiments were combined with bulk TCR sequencing. Libraries used iRepertoire multiplex PCR; authors cited a comparison showing similar capture of abundant clonotypes across iRepertoire and 5' RACE methods with or without UMI. General findings and caveats noted by the study authors: A strong increase in TRBV12-4 usage was observed in CBZ-SJS/TEN patients, with averages of roughly 32% in blister cells and roughly 5.4% in PBMC. The authors stated that further study is still needed to find out whether the public TCR applies more generally to SJS/TEN caused by other drugs. All seven CBZ-SJS/TEN blister samples contained a public TCRbeta CDR3 (mean 13.57%), which was undetectable or scarce in tolerant-control and healthy-donor PBMC.

Sequenced donors were patients with carbamazepine-induced Stevens-Johnson syndrome or toxic epidermal necrolysis (CBZ-SJS/TEN). The peripheral blood repertoires were taken from CBZ-SJS/TEN patients of two origins, about 5 Han Chinese and six European. To look for drug-specific clonotypes, next-generation sequencing was used to profile the T cell receptor repertoires of patients with drug-induced severe cutaneous adverse reactions. RNA was isolated from either blister cells of skin lesions or peripheral blood mononuclear cells. This TCR was sampled from a human donor with toxic epidermal necrolysis, a severe cutaneous drug reaction. The material sequenced was PBMCs. Recombination linked TRBV7-9 to TRBJ2-1; the TCRdb call, TRBD2, lacks DNA for checking. The CDR3 reads CASSSNLGLVVNEQFF. The CDR3, completed at both ends by the reference TRBV7-9 and TRBJ2-1 genes, gives the full variable domain DTGVSQNPRHKITKRGQNVTFRCDPISEHNRLYWYRQTLGQGPEFLTYFQNEAQLEKSRLLSDRFSAERPKGSFSTLEIQRTEQGDSAMYLCASSSNLGLVVNEQFFGPGTRLTVL.